This is a list of T cell receptor beta chains from one sample in a study of T-cell memory formation after mild COVID-19. Each CDR3 protein gets one entry after TCRdb re-called the 5' RACE reads with MiXCR. The sample includes around 190,000 distinct CDR3 sequences, less than 20% of them seen just once. Material: PBMCs or a T cell subset sorted from them (not recorded which). These receptors all come from a man aged 18-30 years who had mild COVID-19 (a few samples of this study predate the infection). Cell type and time point are not known. Both conserved end residues are part of each CDR3. A D gene is named only where the DNA matches it firmly. Where a row states a size, it is once, few, many or the class of an expanded clone; other rows omit it.

len,v_gene,j_gene,d_gene,abundance,CDR3nt,CDR3aa
14,TRBV5-1,TRBJ1-1,-,-,TGCGCCAGCAGCTCAAGCGTGCCGAACACTGAAGCTTTCTTT,CASSSSVPNTEAFF
13,TRBV28,TRBJ2-5,-,few,TGTGCCAGCGGCCCCCTCGGGCGAGAGACCCAGTACTTC,CASGPLGRETQYF
16,TRBV20-1,TRBJ2-3,TRBD2,few,TGCAGTGCCTCTCAGGGGCGGGGGGGCCGCGGAGATACGCAGTATTTT,CSASQGRGGRGDTQYF
14,TRBV6-5,TRBJ2-3,-,-,TGTGCCAGCAGGAACGGGCTGAGCACAGATACGCAGTATTTT,CASRNGLSTDTQYF
18,TRBV6-6,TRBJ2-2,TRBD2,-,TGTGCCAGCACCCCCCACCCATCCCCGGGGGGGGACACCGGGGAGCTGTTTTTT,CASTPHPSPGGDTGELFF
16,TRBV7-3,TRBJ1-1,TRBD1,-,TGTGCCAGCAGCCCCCGGACAGGAGCATTGAACACTGAAGCTTTCTTT,CASSPRTGALNTEAFF
15,TRBV6-5,TRBJ1-2,-,few,TGTGCCAGCAGACCTTCGACAGGCGCCCGCTATGGCTACACCTTC,CASRPSTGARYGYTF
15,TRBV10-3,TRBJ2-3,TRBD2,few,TGTGCCATCAACCCAGCGGGGGGATACACAGATACGCAGTATTTT,CAINPAGGYTDTQYF
11,TRBV5-1,TRBJ1-5,-,few,TGCGCCGCGCAGGTGGATCAGCCCCAGCATTTT,CAAQVDQPQHF
15,TRBV18,TRBJ1-4,-,few,TGTGCCAGCTCACCACCTTTGCGGGTTAATGAAAAACTGTTTTTT,CASSPPLRVNEKLFF
12,TRBV3-1,TRBJ1-2,-,many,TGTGCCAGCAGCCGGGGGGACTATGGCTACACCTTC,CASSRGDYGYTF